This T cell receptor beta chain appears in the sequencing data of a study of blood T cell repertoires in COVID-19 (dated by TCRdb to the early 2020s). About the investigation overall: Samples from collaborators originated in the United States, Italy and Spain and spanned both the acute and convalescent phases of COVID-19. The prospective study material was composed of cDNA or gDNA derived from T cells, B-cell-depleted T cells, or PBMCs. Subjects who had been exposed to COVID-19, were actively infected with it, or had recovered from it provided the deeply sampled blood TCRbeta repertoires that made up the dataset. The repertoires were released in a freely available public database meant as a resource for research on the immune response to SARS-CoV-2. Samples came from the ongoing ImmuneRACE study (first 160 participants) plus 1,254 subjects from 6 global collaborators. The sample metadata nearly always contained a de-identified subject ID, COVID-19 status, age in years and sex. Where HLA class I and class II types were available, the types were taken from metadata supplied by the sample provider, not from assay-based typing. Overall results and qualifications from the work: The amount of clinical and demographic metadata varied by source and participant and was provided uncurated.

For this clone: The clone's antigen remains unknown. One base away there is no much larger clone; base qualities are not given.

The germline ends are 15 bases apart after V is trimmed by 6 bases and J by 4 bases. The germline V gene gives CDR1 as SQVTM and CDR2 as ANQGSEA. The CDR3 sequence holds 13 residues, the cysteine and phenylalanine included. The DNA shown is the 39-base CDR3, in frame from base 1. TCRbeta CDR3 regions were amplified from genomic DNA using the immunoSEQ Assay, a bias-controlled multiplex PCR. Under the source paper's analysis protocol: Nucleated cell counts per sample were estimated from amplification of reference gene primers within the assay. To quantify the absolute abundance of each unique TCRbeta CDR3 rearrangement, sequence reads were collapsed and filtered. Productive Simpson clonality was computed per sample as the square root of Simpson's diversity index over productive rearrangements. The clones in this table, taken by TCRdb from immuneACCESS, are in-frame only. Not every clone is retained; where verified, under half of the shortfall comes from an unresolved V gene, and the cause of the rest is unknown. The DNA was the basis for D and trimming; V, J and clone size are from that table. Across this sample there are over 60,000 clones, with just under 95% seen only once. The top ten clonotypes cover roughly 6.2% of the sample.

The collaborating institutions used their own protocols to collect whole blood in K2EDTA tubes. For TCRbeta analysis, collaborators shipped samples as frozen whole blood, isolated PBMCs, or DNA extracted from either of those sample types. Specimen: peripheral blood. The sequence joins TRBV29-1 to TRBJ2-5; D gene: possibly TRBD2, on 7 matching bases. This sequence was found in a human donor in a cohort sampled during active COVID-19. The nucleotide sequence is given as TGCAGCGTGAGGGGGGGATTGGGAGAGACCCAGTACTTC. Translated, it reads CSVRGGLGETQYF. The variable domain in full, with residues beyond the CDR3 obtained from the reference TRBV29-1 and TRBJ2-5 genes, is SAVISQKPSRDICQRGTSLTIQCQVDSQVTMMFWYRQQPGQSLTLIATANQGSEATYESGFVIDKFPISRPNLTFSTLTVSNMSPEDSSIYLCSVRGGLGETQYFGPGTRLLVL.